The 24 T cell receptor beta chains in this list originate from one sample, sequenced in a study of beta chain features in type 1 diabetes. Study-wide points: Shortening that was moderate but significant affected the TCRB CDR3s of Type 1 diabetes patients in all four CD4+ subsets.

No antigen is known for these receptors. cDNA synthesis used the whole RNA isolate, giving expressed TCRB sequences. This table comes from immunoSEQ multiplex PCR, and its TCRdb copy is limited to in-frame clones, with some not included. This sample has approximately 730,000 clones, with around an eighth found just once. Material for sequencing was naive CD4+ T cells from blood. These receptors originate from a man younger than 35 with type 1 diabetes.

The CDR3 sequence is CASSRPSGGALETQYF. The CDR3 DNA reads TGTGCCAGCAGCCGTCCTAGCGGGGGGGCCCTAGAGACCCAGTACTTC. This chain connects TRBV7-9 to TRBJ2-5; TRBD2 agrees at 12 bases. V trimming: 5 bases; J trimming: 4 bases; junction bases outside the gene matches: 8. Germline V gene sequence: CDR1 SEHNR, CDR2 FQNEAQ (reference sequence). CDR3 length equals 16 residues.

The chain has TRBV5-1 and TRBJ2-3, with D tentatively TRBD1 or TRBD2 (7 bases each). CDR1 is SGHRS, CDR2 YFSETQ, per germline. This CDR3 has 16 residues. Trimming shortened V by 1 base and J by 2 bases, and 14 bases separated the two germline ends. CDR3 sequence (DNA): TGCGCCAGCAGCTTGCTCAGGGGGGGAGACACAGATACGCAGTATTTT. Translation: CASSLLRGGDTDTQYF.

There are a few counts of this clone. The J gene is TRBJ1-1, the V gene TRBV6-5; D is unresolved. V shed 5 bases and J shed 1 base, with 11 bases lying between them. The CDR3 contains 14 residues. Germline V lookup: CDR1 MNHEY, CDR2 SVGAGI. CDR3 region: CASSHQEENTEAFF. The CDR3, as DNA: TGTGCCAGCAGTCATCAAGAAGAGAACACTGAAGCTTTCTTT.

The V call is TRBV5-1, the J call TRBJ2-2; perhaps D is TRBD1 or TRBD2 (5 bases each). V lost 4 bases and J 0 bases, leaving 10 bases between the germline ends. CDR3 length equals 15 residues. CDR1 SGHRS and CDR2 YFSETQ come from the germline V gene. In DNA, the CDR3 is TGCGCCAGCAGCCCAGGGACGACGAACACCGGGGAGCTGTTTTTT. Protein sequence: CASSPGTTNTGELFF.

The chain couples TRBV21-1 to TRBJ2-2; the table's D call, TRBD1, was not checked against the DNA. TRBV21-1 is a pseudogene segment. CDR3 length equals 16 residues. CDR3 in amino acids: CASSKRTGGFDGELFF. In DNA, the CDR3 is TGTGCCAGCAGCAAGCGGACAGGGGGCTTTGACGGGGAGCTGTTTTTT.

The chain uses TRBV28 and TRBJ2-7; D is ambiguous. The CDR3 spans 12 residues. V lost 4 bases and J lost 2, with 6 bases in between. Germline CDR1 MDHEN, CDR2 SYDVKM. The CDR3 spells CASSSIPYEQYF. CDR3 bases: TGTGCCAGCAGTTCTATCCCCTACGAGCAGTACTTC.

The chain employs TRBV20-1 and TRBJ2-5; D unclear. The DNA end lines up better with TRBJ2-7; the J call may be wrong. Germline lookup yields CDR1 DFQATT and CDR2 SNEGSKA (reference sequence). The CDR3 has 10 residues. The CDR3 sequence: CSARGYEQYF. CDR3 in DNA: TGCAGTGCTAGAGGTTACGAGCAGTACTTC.

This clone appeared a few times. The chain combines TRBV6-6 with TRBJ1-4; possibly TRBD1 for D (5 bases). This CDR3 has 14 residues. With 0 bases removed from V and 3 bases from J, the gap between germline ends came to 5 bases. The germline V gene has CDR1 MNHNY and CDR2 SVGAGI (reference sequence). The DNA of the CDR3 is TGTGCCAGCAGTTACTCGACAGCTAATGAAAAACTGTTTTTT. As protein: CASSYSTANEKLFF.

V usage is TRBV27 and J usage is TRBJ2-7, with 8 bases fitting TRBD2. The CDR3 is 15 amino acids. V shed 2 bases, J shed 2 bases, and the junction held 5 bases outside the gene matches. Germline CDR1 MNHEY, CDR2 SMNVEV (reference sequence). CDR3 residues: CASSLAAGGAYEQYF. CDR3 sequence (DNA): TGTGCCAGCAGTTTAGCGGCGGGGGGAGCCTACGAGCAGTACTTC.

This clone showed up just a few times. The CDR3 coding sequence is TGTGCCAGCAGTACAGGGTGGTGGGACTATGGCTACACCTTC. Its translation: CASSTGWWDYGYTF. The chain couples TRBV14 to TRBJ1-2, with D tentatively TRBD1 (6 bases). Trimming removed 6 bases at V and 3 bases at J, with 14 bases between. CDR1 is SGHDN and CDR2 is FVKESK in the germline V gene. CDR3 length equals 14 residues.

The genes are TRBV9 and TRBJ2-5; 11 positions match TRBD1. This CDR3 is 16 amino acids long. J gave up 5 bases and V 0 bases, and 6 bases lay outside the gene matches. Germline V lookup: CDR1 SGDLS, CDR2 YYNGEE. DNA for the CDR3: TGTGCCAGCAGCGTAGAAGGGACAGGGGGAACGGAGACCCAGTACTTC. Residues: CASSVEGTGGTETQYF.

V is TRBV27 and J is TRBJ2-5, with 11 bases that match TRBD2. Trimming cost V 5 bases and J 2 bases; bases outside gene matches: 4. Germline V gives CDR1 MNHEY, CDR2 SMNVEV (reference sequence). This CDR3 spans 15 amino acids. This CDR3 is CASSPLAGGQETQYF. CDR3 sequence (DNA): TGTGCCAGCAGTCCTCTAGCGGGGGGACAAGAGACCCAGTACTTC.

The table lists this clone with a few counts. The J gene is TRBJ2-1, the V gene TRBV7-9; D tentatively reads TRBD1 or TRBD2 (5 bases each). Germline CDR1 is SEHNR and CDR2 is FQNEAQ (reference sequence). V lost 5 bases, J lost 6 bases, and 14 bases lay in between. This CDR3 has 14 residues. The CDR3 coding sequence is TGTGCCAGCAGCGCGTCCGGGACCGTCAATGAGCAGTTCTTC. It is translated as CASSASGTVNEQFF.

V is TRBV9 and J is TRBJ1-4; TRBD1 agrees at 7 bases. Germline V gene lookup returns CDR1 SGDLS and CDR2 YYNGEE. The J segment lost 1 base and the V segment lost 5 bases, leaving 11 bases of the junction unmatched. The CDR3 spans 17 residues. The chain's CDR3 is CASSKQGSAGTNEKLFF. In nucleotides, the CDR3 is TGTGCCAGCAGTAAACAGGGGTCGGCTGGAACTAATGAAAAACTGTTTTTT.

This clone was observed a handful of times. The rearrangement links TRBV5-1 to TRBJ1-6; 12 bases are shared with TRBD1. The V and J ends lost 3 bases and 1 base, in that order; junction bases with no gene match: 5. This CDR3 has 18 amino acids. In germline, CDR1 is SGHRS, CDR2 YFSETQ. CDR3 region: CASSSGQGAGSYNSPLHF. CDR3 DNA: TGCGCCAGCAGCTCGGGACAGGGGGCCGGGTCCTATAATTCACCCCTCCACTTT.

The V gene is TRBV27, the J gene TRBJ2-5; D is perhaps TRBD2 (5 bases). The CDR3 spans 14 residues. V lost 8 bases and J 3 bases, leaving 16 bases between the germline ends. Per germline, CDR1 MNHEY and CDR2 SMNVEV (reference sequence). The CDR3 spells CASGGRASEETQYF. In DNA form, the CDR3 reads TGTGCCAGCGGTGGGCGGGCGTCGGAAGAGACCCAGTACTTC.

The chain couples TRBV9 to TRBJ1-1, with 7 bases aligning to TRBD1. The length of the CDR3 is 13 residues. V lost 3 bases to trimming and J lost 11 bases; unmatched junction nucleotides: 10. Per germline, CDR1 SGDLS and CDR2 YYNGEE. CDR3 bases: TGTGCCAGCAGCGGAGCGACAGGGAGGCCGGCTTTCTTT. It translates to CASSGATGRPAFF.

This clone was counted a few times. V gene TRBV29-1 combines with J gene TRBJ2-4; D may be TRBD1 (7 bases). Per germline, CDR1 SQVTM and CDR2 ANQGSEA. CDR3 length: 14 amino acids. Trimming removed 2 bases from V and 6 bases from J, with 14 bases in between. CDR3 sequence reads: CSVEKGQGGNIQYF. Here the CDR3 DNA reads TGCAGCGTTGAAAAAGGGCAGGGGGGAAACATTCAGTACTTC.

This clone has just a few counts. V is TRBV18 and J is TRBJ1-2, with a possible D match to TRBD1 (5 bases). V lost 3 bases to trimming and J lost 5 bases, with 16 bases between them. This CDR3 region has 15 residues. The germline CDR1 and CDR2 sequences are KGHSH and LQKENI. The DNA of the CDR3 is TGTGCCAGCTCACCTGTGGCAGGGCCAAAGTATGGCTACACCTTC. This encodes CASSPVAGPKYGYTF.

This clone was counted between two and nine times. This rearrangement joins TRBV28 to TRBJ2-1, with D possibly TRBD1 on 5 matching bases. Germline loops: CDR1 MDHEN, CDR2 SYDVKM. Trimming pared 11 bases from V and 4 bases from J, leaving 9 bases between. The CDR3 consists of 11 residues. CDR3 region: CAGASYNEQFF. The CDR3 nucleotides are TGTGCCGGGGCCTCTTACAATGAGCAGTTCTTC.

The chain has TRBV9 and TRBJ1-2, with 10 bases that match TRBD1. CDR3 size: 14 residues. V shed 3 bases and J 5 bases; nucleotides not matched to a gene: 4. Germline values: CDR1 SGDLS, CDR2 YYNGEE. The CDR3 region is CASSARDRGYGYTF. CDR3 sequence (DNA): TGTGCCAGCAGCGCACGGGACAGGGGTTATGGCTACACCTTC.

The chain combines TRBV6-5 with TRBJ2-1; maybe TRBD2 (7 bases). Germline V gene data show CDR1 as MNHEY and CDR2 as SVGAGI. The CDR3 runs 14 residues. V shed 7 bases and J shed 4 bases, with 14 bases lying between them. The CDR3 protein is CASIGGGRYNEQFF. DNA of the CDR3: TGTGCCAGCATAGGCGGGGGCCGGTACAATGAGCAGTTCTTC.

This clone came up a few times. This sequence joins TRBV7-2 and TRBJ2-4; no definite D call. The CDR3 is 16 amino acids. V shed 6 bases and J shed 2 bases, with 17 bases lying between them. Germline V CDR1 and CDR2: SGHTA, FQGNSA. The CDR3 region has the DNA TGTGCCAGCAGTCCCCCCGATAGGCTAACCAAAAACATTCAGTACTTC. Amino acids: CASSPPDRLTKNIQYF.

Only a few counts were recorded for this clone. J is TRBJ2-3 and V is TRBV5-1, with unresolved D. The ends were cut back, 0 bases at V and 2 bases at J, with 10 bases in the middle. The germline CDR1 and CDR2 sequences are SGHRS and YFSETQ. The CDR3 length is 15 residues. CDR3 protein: CASSLGYRDTDTQYF. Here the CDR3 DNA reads TGCGCCAGCAGCTTGGGGTACAGAGACACAGATACGCAGTATTTT. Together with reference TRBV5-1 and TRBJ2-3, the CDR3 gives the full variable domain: KAGVTQTPRYLIKTRGQQVTLSCSPISGHRSVSWYQQTPGQGLQFLFEYFSETQRNKGNFPGRFSGRQFSNSRSEMNVSTLELGDSALYLCASSLGYRDTDTQYFGPGTRLTVL.